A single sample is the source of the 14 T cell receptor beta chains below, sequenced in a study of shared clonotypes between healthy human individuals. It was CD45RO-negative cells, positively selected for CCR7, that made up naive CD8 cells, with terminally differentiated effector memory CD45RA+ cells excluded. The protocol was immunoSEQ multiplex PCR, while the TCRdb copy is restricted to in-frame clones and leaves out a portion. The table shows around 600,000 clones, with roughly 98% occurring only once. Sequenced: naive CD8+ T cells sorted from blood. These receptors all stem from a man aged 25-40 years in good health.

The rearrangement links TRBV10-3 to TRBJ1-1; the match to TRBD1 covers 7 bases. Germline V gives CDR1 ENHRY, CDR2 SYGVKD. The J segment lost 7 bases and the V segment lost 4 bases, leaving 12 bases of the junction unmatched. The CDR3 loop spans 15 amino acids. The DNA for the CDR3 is TGTGCCATCAGTGGAGACAGGGCCGTGGAAGATGAAGCTTTCTTT. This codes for CAISGDRAVEDEAFF.

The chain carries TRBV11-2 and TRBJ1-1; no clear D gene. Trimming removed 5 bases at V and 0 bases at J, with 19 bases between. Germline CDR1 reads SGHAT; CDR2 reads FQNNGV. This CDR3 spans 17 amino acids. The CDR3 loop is CASSLGPILRLNTEAFF. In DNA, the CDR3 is TGTGCCAGCAGCCTCGGACCGATCCTTAGGCTGAACACTGAAGCTTTCTTT.

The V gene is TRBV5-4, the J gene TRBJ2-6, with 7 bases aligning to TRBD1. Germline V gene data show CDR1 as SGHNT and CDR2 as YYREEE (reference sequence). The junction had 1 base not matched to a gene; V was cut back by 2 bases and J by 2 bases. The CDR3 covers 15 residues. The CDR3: CASSLTGAGANVLTF. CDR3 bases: TGTGCCAGCAGCTTAACAGGGGCTGGGGCCAACGTCCTGACTTTC.

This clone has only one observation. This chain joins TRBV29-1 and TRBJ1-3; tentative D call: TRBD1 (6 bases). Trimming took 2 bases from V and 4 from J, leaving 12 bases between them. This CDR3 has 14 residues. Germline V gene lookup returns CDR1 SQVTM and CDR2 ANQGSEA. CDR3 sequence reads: CSVELTGRGNTIYF. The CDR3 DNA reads TGCAGCGTTGAACTCACAGGGAGGGGAAACACCATATATTTT. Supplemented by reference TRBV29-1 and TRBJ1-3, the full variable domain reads SAVISQKPSRDICQRGTSLTIQCQVDSQVTMMFWYRQQPGQSLTLIATANQGSEATYESGFVIDKFPISRPNLTFSTLTVSNMSPEDSSIYLCSVELTGRGNTIYFGEGSWLTVV.

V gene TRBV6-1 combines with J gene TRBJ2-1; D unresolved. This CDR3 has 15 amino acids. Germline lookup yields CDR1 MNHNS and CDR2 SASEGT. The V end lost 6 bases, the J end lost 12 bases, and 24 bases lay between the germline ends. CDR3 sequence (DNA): TGTGCCAGCAGCGAAACCCCATCAACCGCATTTGGGCAGTTCTTC. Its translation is CASSETPSTAFGQFF.

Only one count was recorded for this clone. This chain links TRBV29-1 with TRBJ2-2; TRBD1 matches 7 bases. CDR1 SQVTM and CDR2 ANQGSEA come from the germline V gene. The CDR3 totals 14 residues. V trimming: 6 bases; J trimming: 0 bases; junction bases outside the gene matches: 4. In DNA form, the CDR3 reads TGCAGCGTCCAGGGGGAAACGAACACCGGGGAGCTGTTTTTT. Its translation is CSVQGETNTGELFF.

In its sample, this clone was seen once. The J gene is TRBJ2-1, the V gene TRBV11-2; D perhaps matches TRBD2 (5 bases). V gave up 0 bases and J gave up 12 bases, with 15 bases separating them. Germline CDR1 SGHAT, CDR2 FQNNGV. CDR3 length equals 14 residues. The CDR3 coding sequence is TGTGCCAGCAGCTTAGATTGGGTGGAGCTAGCGCAGTTCTTC. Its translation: CASSLDWVELAQFF.

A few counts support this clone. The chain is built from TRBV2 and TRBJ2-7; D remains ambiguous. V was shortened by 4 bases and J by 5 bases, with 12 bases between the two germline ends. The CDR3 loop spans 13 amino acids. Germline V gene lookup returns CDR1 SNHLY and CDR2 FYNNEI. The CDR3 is CASSGSARHEQYF. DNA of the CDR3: TGTGCCAGCAGTGGATCGGCCCGCCACGAGCAGTACTTC.

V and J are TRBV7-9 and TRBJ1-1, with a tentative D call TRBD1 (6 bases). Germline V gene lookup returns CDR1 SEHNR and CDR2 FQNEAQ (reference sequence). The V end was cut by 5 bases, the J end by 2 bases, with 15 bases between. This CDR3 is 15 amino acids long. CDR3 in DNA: TGTGCCAGCAGCGCGACAGGTTCAGCCAACACTGAAGCTTTCTTT. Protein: CASSATGSANTEAFF. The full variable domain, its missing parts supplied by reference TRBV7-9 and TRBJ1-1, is DTGVSQNPRHKITKRGQNVTFRCDPISEHNRLYWYRQTLGQGPEFLTYFQNEAQLEKSRLLSDRFSAERPKGSFSTLEIQRTEQGDSAMYLCASSATGSANTEAFFGQGTRLTVV.

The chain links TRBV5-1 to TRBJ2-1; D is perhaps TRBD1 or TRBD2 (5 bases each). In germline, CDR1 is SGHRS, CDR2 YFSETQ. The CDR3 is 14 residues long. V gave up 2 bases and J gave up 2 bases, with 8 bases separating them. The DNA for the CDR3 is TGCGCCAGCAGCTTAACGGGGCCCTACAATGAGCAGTTCTTC. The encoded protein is CASSLTGPYNEQFF. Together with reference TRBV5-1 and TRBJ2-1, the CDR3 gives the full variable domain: KAGVTQTPRYLIKTRGQQVTLSCSPISGHRSVSWYQQTPGQGLQFLFEYFSETQRNKGNFPGRFSGRQFSNSRSEMNVSTLELGDSALYLCASSLTGPYNEQFFGPGTRLTVL.

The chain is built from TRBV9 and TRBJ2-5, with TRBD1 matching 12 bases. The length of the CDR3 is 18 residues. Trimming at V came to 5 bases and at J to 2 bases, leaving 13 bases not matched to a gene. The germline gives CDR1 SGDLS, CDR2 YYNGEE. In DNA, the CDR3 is TGTGCCAGCAGTGCCTTAGGGACAGGGGGCGTAGGGCAAGAGACCCAGTACTTC. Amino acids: CASSALGTGGVGQETQYF.

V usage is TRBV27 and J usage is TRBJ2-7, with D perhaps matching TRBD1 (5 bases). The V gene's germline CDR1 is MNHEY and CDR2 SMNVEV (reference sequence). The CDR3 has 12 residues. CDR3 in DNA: TGTACCCCAGGACATGGGACCTACGAGCAGTACTTC. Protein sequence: CTPGHGTYEQYF.

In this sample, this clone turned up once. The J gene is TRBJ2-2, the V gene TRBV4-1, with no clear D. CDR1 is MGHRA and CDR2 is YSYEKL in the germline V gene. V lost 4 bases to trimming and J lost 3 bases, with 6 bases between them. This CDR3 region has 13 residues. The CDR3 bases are TGCGCCAGCAGCCTCGGGTACACCGGGGAGCTGTTTTTT. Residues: CASSLGYTGELFF.

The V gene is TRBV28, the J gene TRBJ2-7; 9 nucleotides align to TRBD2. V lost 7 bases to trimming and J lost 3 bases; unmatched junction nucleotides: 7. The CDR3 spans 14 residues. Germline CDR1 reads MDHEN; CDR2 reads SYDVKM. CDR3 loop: CASTRPSGIYEQYF. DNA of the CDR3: TGTGCCAGCACCCGCCCTAGCGGGATCTACGAGCAGTACTTC.